The 20 T cell receptor beta chains listed next were all sequenced from one sample in a study of control samples from healthy donors and cancer patients. The method was immunoSEQ multiplex PCR; TCRdb's version includes in-frame clones alone and lacks a portion of them. Of under 200,000 clones in the sample, roughly 88% were seen once. The sample consisted of blood. The receptors come from a woman in her 30s in good health.

The chain employs TRBV5-1 and TRBJ1-1, with 7 bases fitting TRBD1. Germline loops: CDR1 SGHRS, CDR2 YFSETQ. The CDR3 covers 15 residues. Trimming at V came to 4 bases and at J to 1 base, leaving 7 bases not matched to a gene. DNA of the CDR3: TGCGCCAGCAGCGGAGGGACAGCGGCGAACACTGAAGCTTTCTTT. Translation gives CASSGGTAANTEAFF.

This clone appeared a few times. The chain recombines TRBV18 with TRBJ1-2; D is unclear. Germline V lookup: CDR1 KGHSH, CDR2 LQKENI. CDR3 length equals 13 residues. Trimming shortened V by 3 bases and J by 13 bases, and 18 bases separated the two germline ends. The CDR3 DNA sequence: TGTGCCAGCTCACCGGTAGAGTTTCTTCCCTCCACCTTC. Translating gives CASSPVEFLPSTF.

The chain uses TRBV13 and TRBJ1-1, with TRBD1 matching 7 bases. V shed 4 bases and J 4 bases; nucleotides not matched to a gene: 15. CDR1 and CDR2 from the germline V gene are PRHDT and FYEKMQ (reference sequence). The CDR3 runs to 17 residues. In DNA, the CDR3 is TGTGCCAGCAGCTCTCGGAGGGGGCGGTCGGGTAGCACTGAAGCTTTCTTT. Translated: CASSSRRGRSGSTEAFF.

This chain joins TRBV6-5 and TRBJ1-1; a weak D match, TRBD1 (6 bases). V was cut by 4 bases and J by 7 bases, with 10 bases left in between. Germline CDR1 MNHEY, CDR2 SVGAGI. CDR3 length: 12 residues. The chain's CDR3 is CASSWGPGEAFF. The CDR3 DNA follows: TGTGCCAGCAGTTGGGGGCCGGGTGAAGCTTTCTTT.

V usage is TRBV6-5 and J usage is TRBJ2-7; 7 nucleotides match TRBD2. Germline V gene lookup returns CDR1 MNHEY and CDR2 SVGAGI. CDR3 length equals 14 residues. V lost 8 bases to trimming and J lost 0 bases; unmatched junction nucleotides: 7. In DNA form, the CDR3 reads TGTGCCAGCCGATTCGGGGGGAACTCCTACGAGCAGTACGTC. It is translated as CASRFGGNSYEQYV.

This sequence joins TRBV10-3 and TRBJ1-1; no clear D. The germline V gene has CDR1 ENHRY and CDR2 SYGVKD. The length of the CDR3 is 12 residues. Trimming shortened V by 6 bases and J by 1 base, and 6 bases separated the two germline ends. The CDR3 DNA is TGTGCCATCAGGGCAGGGAACACTGAAGCTTTCTTT. The encoded protein is CAIRAGNTEAFF.

This chain joins TRBV18 and TRBJ2-2; no clear D. V was cut by 4 bases and J by 0 bases, with 6 bases left in between. The germline gives CDR1 KGHSH, CDR2 LQKENI. The CDR3 is made up of 14 amino acids. Written as DNA, the CDR3 is TGTGCCAGCTCACTCACACCGAACACCGGGGAGCTGTTTTTT. Translation: CASSLTPNTGELFF.

This rearrangement joins TRBV18 to TRBJ1-5; possibly TRBD1 for D (5 bases). Germline-derived CDR1 and CDR2 are KGHSH and LQKENI. V lost 3 bases, J lost 2 bases, and 8 bases lay in between. The CDR3 runs to 14 residues. The chain's CDR3 is CASSPGGGNQPQHF. The CDR3 nucleotides read TGTGCCAGCTCACCTGGGGGAGGCAATCAGCCCCAGCATTTT.

The rearrangement joins TRBV2 to TRBJ2-1; 9 bases are shared with TRBD2. Unmatched junction bases numbered 8, after V lost 7 bases and J lost 4 bases. CDR3 size: 15 residues. Germline-derived CDR1 and CDR2 are SNHLY and FYNNEI. The CDR3 sequence: CASTSQAGGYNEQFF. The CDR3 bases are TGTGCCAGCACTTCCCAAGCGGGAGGTTACAATGAGCAGTTCTTC.

The chain uses TRBV9 and TRBJ2-5; 10 bases are a match to TRBD2. Germline-derived CDR1 and CDR2 are SGDLS and YYNGEE. Unmatched junction bases numbered 5, after V lost 2 bases and J lost 4 bases. CDR3 size: 15 residues. The DNA of the CDR3 is TGTGCCAGCAGCGTCGGACTAGCGGACGTAGAGACCCAGTACTTC. It is translated as CASSVGLADVETQYF.

The genes are TRBV30 and TRBJ1-1, with D maybe TRBD1 (5 bases). V was trimmed by 2 bases and J by 0 bases, leaving 16 bases between them. Germline CDR1 is GTSNPN and CDR2 is SVGIG (reference sequence). This CDR3 comprises 16 residues. The CDR3 loop reads CAWSHPGANLNTEAFF. The CDR3 bases are TGTGCCTGGAGTCACCCCGGGGCAAACTTGAACACTGAAGCTTTCTTT.

This sequence joins TRBV28 and TRBJ1-1, with D perhaps TRBD1 (6 bases). Germline lookup yields CDR1 MDHEN and CDR2 SYDVKM. Trimming removed 7 bases at V and 3 bases at J, with 15 bases between. This CDR3 spans 14 amino acids. CDR3 amino acids: CASTPRGVDTEAFF. CDR3 DNA: TGTGCCAGCACCCCAAGGGGGGTTGACACTGAAGCTTTCTTT.

The chain carries TRBV28 and TRBJ1-2, with D perhaps TRBD1 (5 bases). The CDR3 runs 14 residues. CDR1 MDHEN and CDR2 SYDVKM come from the germline V gene. Trimming removed 3 bases at V and 4 bases at J, with 12 bases between. CDR3 sequence reads: CASSLGEGGYGYTF. The CDR3 coding sequence is TGTGCCAGCAGTTTGGGGGAGGGTGGCTATGGCTACACCTTC.

V and J are TRBV7-8 and TRBJ2-7, with D perhaps TRBD1 (7 bases). V dropped 5 bases and J dropped 2 bases, with 13 bases sitting between them. Germline V gives CDR1 SGHVS, CDR2 FQNEAQ. CDR3 size: 14 residues. The CDR3 protein is CASSGIRGAYEQYV. Written as DNA, the CDR3 is TGTGCCAGCAGCGGGATCAGGGGGGCCTACGAGCAGTACGTC.

This clone occurred a few times. V is TRBV29-1 and J is TRBJ1-4, with unresolved D. From germline, CDR1 is SQVTM and CDR2 ANQGSEA. The CDR3 sequence is 13 residues long. Trimming pared 1 base from V and 7 bases from J, leaving 10 bases between. The CDR3 is CSVEAAAGEKLFF. The CDR3 coding sequence is TGCAGCGTTGAAGCCGCGGCGGGTGAAAAACTGTTTTTT.

V is TRBV4-1 and J is TRBJ1-3, with 7 bases identical to TRBD1. Unmatched junction bases numbered 9, after V lost 1 base and J lost 3 bases. The CDR3 loop spans 17 amino acids. CDR1 MGHRA and CDR2 YSYEKL come from the germline V gene. The CDR3 nucleotides are TGCGCCAGCAGCCAAGGTGGGGGGAGGGGGCGTGGAAACACCATATATTTT. Translation: CASSQGGGRGRGNTIYF.

This clone was counted once. The rearrangement uses TRBV10-3 and TRBJ1-2; TRBD1 agrees at 9 bases. Germline loops: CDR1 ENHRY, CDR2 SYGVKD. Trimming at V came to 4 bases and at J to 1 base, leaving 7 bases not matched to a gene. The CDR3 spans 16 residues. DNA for the CDR3: TGTGCCATCAGTGGAACTGGGGACAGGGATAACTATGGCTACACCTTC. Its protein product is CAISGTGDRDNYGYTF.

CDR3: CASSLRERGRETQYF. In DNA form, the CDR3 reads TGCGCCAGCAGCTTGAGGGAGCGGGGGAGAGAGACCCAGTACTTC. The gene calls are TRBV5-1 and TRBJ2-5, with 8 bases fitting TRBD2. Germline CDR1 and CDR2: SGHRS and YFSETQ. V was clipped by 1 base and J by 4 bases; unmatched bases: 6. The CDR3 has 15 amino acids.

This clone was seen only once. The J gene is TRBJ2-3, the V gene TRBV4-1, with 7 bases aligning to TRBD2. V shed 3 bases, J shed 10 bases, and the junction held 7 bases outside the gene matches. The V gene's germline CDR1 is MGHRA and CDR2 YSYEKL. This CDR3 is 13 amino acids long. Here the CDR3 reads CASSQQRGLAQYF. CDR3 coding DNA: TGCGCCAGCAGCCAGCAGCGGGGCCTGGCGCAGTATTTT.

This chain joins TRBV6-4 and TRBJ2-7, with 10 positions matching TRBD1. This CDR3 region has 16 residues. The J segment lost 7 bases and the V segment lost 6 bases, leaving 15 bases of the junction unmatched. Germline values: CDR1 MRHNA, CDR2 SNTAGT. For the CDR3, the DNA is TGTGCCAGCAGCTCCTCCGGACAGGGGGGGACACGGGAGCAGTACGTC. Translating it yields CASSSSGQGGTREQYV.